The 13 T cell receptor beta chains below were found in one sample sequenced in a study of blood T cell repertoires in COVID-19. Assay: immunoSEQ multiplex PCR; the TCRdb copy retains only in-frame clones and omits some. The sample has 250,000 or so clones, about 87% seen once. The specimen was peripheral blood. Receptors originate from a woman aged 60-75 years with COVID-19, enrolled during active disease.

The CDR3 coding sequence is TGTGCCAGCAGCTTCCTAGAATCGAATGAGCAGTTCTTC. It yields the protein CASSFLESNEQFF. V gene TRBV11-3 combines with J gene TRBJ2-1; no reliable D call. The CDR3 is 13 amino acids. Germline lookup yields CDR1 SGHNT and CDR2 YENEEA. Trimming left V 3 bases short and J 7 bases short, with 10 bases between.

The rearrangement links TRBV19 to TRBJ2-7; 9 nucleotides agree with TRBD2. The junction had 14 bases not matched to a gene; V was cut back by 4 bases and J by 4 bases. The CDR3 is 17 amino acids. The germline V gene has CDR1 LNHDA and CDR2 SQIVND (reference sequence). The CDR3 bases are TGTGCCAGTAGTACCCGGAGAAGACTAGCGGATACATACGAGCAGTACTTC. Translating gives CASSTRRRLADTYEQYF.

The chain is built from TRBV7-8 and TRBJ2-3; D may be TRBD1 (7 bases). This CDR3 contains 14 residues. CDR1 SGHVS and CDR2 FQNEAQ come from the germline V gene. Trimming took 6 bases from V and 6 from J, leaving 16 bases between them. CDR3 bases: TGTGCCAGCAGACATTCCTCAGGGGGGGATACGCAGTATTTT. The encoded protein is CASRHSSGGDTQYF.

The V call is TRBV7-2, the J call TRBJ2-5, with a possible D match to TRBD2 (6 bases). V shed 2 bases and J shed 4 bases, with 14 bases lying between them. The CDR3 length is 15 residues. Germline assignment: CDR1 SGHTA and CDR2 FQGNSA. The CDR3 region has the DNA TGTGCCAGCAGCTTAATGTCGGGAGTAGGAGAGACCCAGTACTTC. It codes for CASSLMSGVGETQYF. Combining the CDR3 with reference TRBV7-2 and TRBJ2-5 gives the whole variable domain GAGVSQSPSNKVTEKGKDVELRCDPISGHTALYWYRQSLGQGLEFLIYFQGNSAPDKSGLPSDRFSAERTGGSVSTLTIQRTQQEDSAVYLCASSLMSGVGETQYFGPGTRLLVL.

The CDR3 bases are TGTGCCAGCTCAGAAAACAGGAAGTCTAATGAAAAACTGTTTTTT. This codes for CASSENRKSNEKLFF. The chain has TRBV18 and TRBJ1-4; D possibly corresponds to TRBD1 (5 bases). The germline CDR1 and CDR2 sequences are KGHSH and LQKENI. The V end lost 5 bases, the J end lost 3 bases, and 13 bases lay between the germline ends. CDR3 length: 15 amino acids.

V and J are TRBV12-3 or TRBV12-4 and TRBJ1-5, with TRBD1 as a possible D gene (5 bases). The CDR3 extends over 13 amino acids. Deletions cut 1 base from V and 6 bases from J, with 7 bases between. This CDR3 is CASSLGGVQPQHF. The DNA of the CDR3 is TGTGCCAGCAGTTTAGGGGGGGTTCAGCCCCAGCATTTT.

The rearrangement uses TRBV4-3 and TRBJ1-3; D possibly corresponds to TRBD1 (5 bases). The germline CDR1 and CDR2 sequences are LGHNA and YSLEER. Trimming stripped 5 bases from V and 5 bases from J, with 16 bases between. The CDR3 contains 15 residues. The CDR3 loop reads CASSTTGDGRNTIYF. In DNA, the CDR3 is TGCGCCAGCAGCACCACAGGCGACGGTAGAAACACCATATATTTT.

The DNA of the CDR3 is TGTGCCTCAACAGGGGGCTATGGCTACACCTTC. This encodes CASTGGYGYTF. The genes are TRBV6-5 and TRBJ1-2; TRBD1 matches 8 bases. This CDR3 has 11 amino acids. J lost 4 bases, V lost 11 bases, and 3 bases had no gene match. The germline V gene encodes CDR1 MNHEY and CDR2 SVGAGI.

Only a few counts were recorded for this clone. The rearrangement uses TRBV18 and TRBJ1-1; D remains ambiguous. The CDR3 is 14 residues long. The germline V gene encodes CDR1 KGHSH and CDR2 LQKENI. The ends were cut back, 2 bases at V and 3 bases at J, with 10 bases in the middle. Here the CDR3 reads CASSPSRSDTEAFF. The CDR3, as DNA: TGTGCCAGCTCACCATCCAGGTCCGACACTGAAGCTTTCTTT. Full variable domain (remainder filled in from reference TRBV18 and TRBJ1-1): NAGVMQNPRHLVRRRGQEARLRCSPMKGHSHVYWYRQLPEEGLKFMVYLQKENIIDESGMPKERFSAEFPKEGPSILRIQQVVRGDSAAYFCASSPSRSDTEAFFGQGTRLTVV.

The rearrangement uses TRBV7-8 and TRBJ1-1, with TRBD1 identical over 11 bases. CDR1 is SGHVS and CDR2 is FQNEAQ in the germline V gene. V gave up 5 bases and J gave up 1 base; unmatched junction bases: 6. This CDR3 spans 16 amino acids. CDR3: CASSPRDRGANTEAFF. The CDR3 nucleotides are TGTGCCAGCAGCCCCCGGGACAGGGGGGCGAACACTGAAGCTTTCTTT.

On this clone itself: This could be a read error, since a much larger clone is one nucleotide away. DNA of the CDR3: TGTACCAGCAGTTTTTGGTATGGAGACTACGAGCAGTACTTC. Its protein is CTSSFWYGDYEQYF. The chain is built from TRBV27 and TRBJ2-7, with no clear D. Germline CDR1 MNHEY, CDR2 SMNVEV (reference sequence). The CDR3 spans 14 residues.

The V gene is TRBV5-1, the J gene TRBJ2-2; D gene unclear. The germline V and J ends were trimmed by 4 bases and 0 bases, with 7 bases remaining between them. The CDR3 is made up of 14 amino acids. Looked up from germline, CDR1 is SGHRS and CDR2 is YFSETQ. CDR3 in amino acids: CASSPRTNTGELFF. In DNA form, the CDR3 reads TGCGCCAGCAGCCCCCGTACGAACACCGGGGAGCTGTTTTTT.

The chain combines TRBV4-3 with TRBJ2-2, with a possible D match to TRBD2 (5 bases). The germline gives CDR1 LGHNA, CDR2 YSLEER. This CDR3 is built from 18 residues. The germline V and J ends were trimmed by 2 bases and 5 bases, with 21 bases remaining between them. In DNA form, the CDR3 reads TGCGCCAGCAGCCAATTGAGGGAAGGGATGAAAAGAACCGGGGAGCTGTTTTTT. Protein: CASSQLREGMKRTGELFF.